The present entry profiles one TCR beta chain with its context. Its cognate antigen is unknown. This sample was taken from a study of post-analysis software for immune sequencing data. Broader study findings: Several TRBV segments were more frequent in patients than controls; TRBV5-6, TRBV5-1 and TRBV20-1 belonged to this group. Those with multiple sclerosis, the patient group, showed significantly lower normalized Chao1 diversity than controls. Samples prepared in the same batch strongly co-clustered by F measure.

Every TCR beta cDNA library bore unique molecular identifiers. MiXCR was run by TCRdb on the PCR reads, yielding one entry per CDR3 protein. Of approximately 730,000 distinct CDR3 sequences in the sample, 35% to 55% were seen once. V lost 9 bases, J lost 3 bases, and 14 bases lay in between. This CDR3 contains 13 residues. Germline CDR1 MNHNY, CDR2 SVGAGI (reference sequence). Sequenced: blood. The J gene is TRBJ2-5, the V gene TRBV6-6, with no clear D. This receptor was identified in a girl between 10 and 17 years old with multiple sclerosis. The DNA of the CDR3 is TGTGCCAGTCACTCATGGGCAGAAGAGACCCAGTACTTC. The encoded protein is CASHSWAEETQYF.